The 22 T cell receptor beta chains below all came from one sample that was sequenced in a study of early T cells in non-severe SARS-CoV-2 infection. TCRdb processed the 5' RACE reads anew with MiXCR; each CDR3 protein has one entry. The sample comprises tens of thousands of distinct CDR3 sequences, around 5.7% of which are singletons, and about 3.6% rests with the top ten. The sample consisted of whole blood, taken at baseline. The source of these receptors is an adult who was a healthcare worker with PCR-confirmed SARS-CoV-2 infection or an uninfected control (not recorded which).

This clonotype was picked up many times. The V and J genes are TRBV7-9 and TRBJ1-4, with D possibly TRBD1 on 6 matching bases. The CDR3 length is 14 residues. CDR1 is SEHNR, CDR2 FQNEAQ, per germline (reference sequence). The germline V and J ends were trimmed by 3 bases and 8 bases, with 13 bases remaining between them. As DNA, the CDR3 is TGTGCCAGCAGCTTTTTCGGGGGCGGCGAAAAACTGTTTTTT. It yields the protein CASSFFGGGEKLFF.

This clonotype was detected only a few times. This chain connects TRBV4-3 to TRBJ2-1, with D tentatively TRBD2 (5 bases). The V gene's germline CDR1 is LGHNA and CDR2 YSLEER. The CDR3 extends over 16 amino acids. V lost 2 bases to trimming and J lost 1 base, with 12 bases between them. The CDR3 coding sequence is TGCGCCAGCAGCCAATCGAGCGGTTCTTCCTACAATGAGCAGTTCTTC. Translating it yields CASSQSSGSSYNEQFF.

This clonotype has a count of ten or more. The V gene is TRBV6-6, the J gene TRBJ2-2; 12 nucleotides match TRBD2. The CDR3 has 15 amino acids. Trimming took 10 bases from V and 4 from J; bases not matched to a gene: 7. Germline CDR1 is MNHNY and CDR2 is SVGAGI (reference sequence). The CDR3 DNA reads as TGTGCCATCAACCAGGGACTAGCGGGCACCGGGGAGCTGTTTTTT. It is translated as CAINQGLAGTGELFF.

This clonotype has ten or more counts. V gene TRBV4-3 combines with J gene TRBJ1-4, with a weak D call TRBD1 (5 bases). V was pared by 3 bases and J by 7 bases, with 15 bases between. This CDR3 has 15 amino acids. The germline CDR1 and CDR2 sequences are LGHNA and YSLEER. This chain's CDR3 is CASSQNAGVREKLFF. The DNA for the CDR3 is TGCGCCAGCAGCCAGAACGCGGGGGTGCGTGAAAAACTGTTTTTT.

This clonotype came up a few times. A much larger clone differs from this one at a single base, so this may be a read error. The chain has TRBV7-9 and TRBJ2-7; the D is unclear. Trimming took off 2 bases at V and 3 bases at J, with 2 bases between the two ends. This CDR3 region has 11 residues. Germline V lookup: CDR1 SEHNR, CDR2 FQNEAQ (reference sequence). CDR3 DNA sequence: TGTGCCAGCAGCTTAAACTACGAGCAGTACTTC. Translated, it gives CASSLNYEQYF.

This clonotype has a count of ten or more. Compared with germline, one end of the junction differs, possibly owing to a read error. V gene TRBV12-3 or TRBV12-4 combines with J gene TRBJ2-3, with 11 nucleotides matching TRBD2. CDR3 length: 15 residues. CDR3: CASSIAGGITDTQYF. The CDR3 DNA reads TGTGCCAGCAGTATAGCGGGAGGGATCACAGATACGCAGTATTTT.

As concerns this clonotype: The conserved closing phenylalanine or tryptophan is absent in this CDR3, likely reflecting a read error. The chain joins TRBV7-9 to TRBJ2-2; 11 bases align to TRBD2. The J segment lost 5 bases and the V segment lost 5 bases, leaving 10 bases of the junction unmatched. The CDR3 is 17 amino acids. Germline CDR1 is SEHNR and CDR2 is FQNEAQ (reference sequence). The CDR3 region is CASSHTRGTSGTGELFS. The DNA for the CDR3 is TGTGCCAGCAGCCACACCCGGGGGACTAGCGGTACCGGGGAGCTGTTTTCT.

This clonotype was seen a handful of times. The chain employs TRBV2 and TRBJ2-5; 9 bases align to TRBD2. The ends lost 8 bases at V and 6 bases at J; junction bases unmatched: 13. This CDR3 has 15 residues. CDR1 is SNHLY and CDR2 is FYNNEI in the germline V gene. CDR3 protein: CASLTPSGNRQTQYF. CDR3 DNA sequence: TGTGCCAGCCTCACCCCTAGCGGGAATAGACAGACCCAGTACTTC.

This clonotype was counted many times. The V and J genes are TRBV5-4 and TRBJ1-2; D might be TRBD1 (5 bases). V was shortened by 0 bases and J by 6 bases, with 15 bases between the two germline ends. The V gene's germline CDR1 is SGHNT and CDR2 YYREEE (reference sequence). The length of the CDR3 is 15 residues. The CDR3 DNA sequence: TGTGCCAGCAGCTTGGTCGGGGGGACTCGGGATGGCTACACCTTC. It specifies CASSLVGGTRDGYTF.

This clonotype was counted at least ten times. The chain joins TRBV6-4 to TRBJ2-3, with 7 bases that match TRBD2. Germline assignment: CDR1 MRHNA and CDR2 SNTAGT. There are 13 residues in the CDR3. V shed 4 bases, J shed 5 bases, and the junction held 3 bases outside the gene matches. CDR3 coding DNA: TGTGCCAGCAGTGCTCTAGCGGAAGATACGCAGTATTTT. Its translation: CASSALAEDTQYF.

Only a few counts were recorded for this clonotype. The genes are TRBV7-2 and TRBJ1-5; the D is unclear. The CDR3 spans 16 residues. Germline CDR1 SGHTA, CDR2 FQGNSA. Between the trimmed V and J ends, which lost 1 base and 6 bases, there was a span of 16 bases. CDR3 in amino acids: CASSLEAWEPGQPQHF. The DNA of the CDR3 is TGTGCCAGCAGCTTAGAAGCGTGGGAGCCTGGTCAGCCCCAGCATTTT.

This clonotype was seen more than once but under ten times. The chain uses TRBV29-1 and TRBJ2-3, with 8 bases aligning to TRBD1. Germline CDR1 is SQVTM and CDR2 is ANQGSEA. V shed 1 base and J 8 bases; nucleotides not matched to a gene: 5. This CDR3 is built from 13 residues. The CDR3 loop is CSVEGQGQGTQYF. CDR3 DNA: TGCAGCGTTGAAGGACAGGGGCAAGGTACGCAGTATTTT.

The rearrangement uses TRBV12-3 or TRBV12-4 and TRBJ1-1; 7 bases are a match to TRBD1. The CDR3 contains 15 residues. J was trimmed by 0 bases and V by 1 base; bases with no gene match: 2. The CDR3, as DNA: TGTGCCAGCAGTTTAGAGACAGGGATGAACACTGAAGCTTTCTTT. Translation gives CASSLETGMNTEAFF.

The chain recombines TRBV6-2 or TRBV6-3 with TRBJ2-1, with 7 bases fitting TRBD2. The V and J ends lost 6 bases and 6 bases, in that order; junction bases with no gene match: 11. CDR1 is MNHEY, CDR2 SVGEGT, per germline. This CDR3 has 15 residues. The CDR3 coding sequence is TGTGCCAGCAGGGCACTAGCGAACTTGGTCAATGAGCAGTTCTTC. As protein: CASRALANLVNEQFF.

In its sample, this clonotype was seen many times. V is TRBV15 and J is TRBJ1-5; D remains unclear. The V gene lost 4 bases and the J gene lost 7 bases, with 11 bases spanning the gap. Germline lookup yields CDR1 LNHNV and CDR2 YYDKDF (reference sequence). CDR3 length equals 13 residues. The CDR3: CATSTQISQPQHF. CDR3 coding DNA: TGTGCCACCAGCACCCAGATCAGCCAGCCCCAGCATTTT. Variable domain in full (rest from reference TRBV15 and TRBJ1-5): DAMVIQNPRYQVTQFGKPVTLSCSQTLNHNVMYWYQQKSSQAPKLLFHYYDKDFNNEADTPDNFQSRRPNTSFCFLDIRSPGLGDTAMYLCATSTQISQPQHFGDGTRLSIL.

This clonotype was counted only a few times. The V and J genes are TRBV7-9 and TRBJ2-3; possibly TRBD2 for D (6 bases). CDR3 length: 15 residues. Germline V gene data show CDR1 as SEHNR and CDR2 as FQNEAQ (reference sequence). Deletions cut 5 bases from V and 0 bases from J, with 12 bases between. CDR3 sequence reads: CASSVTSSSTDTQYF. The CDR3 DNA reads TGTGCCAGCAGCGTCACTAGCAGTAGCACAGATACGCAGTATTTT.

V is TRBV7-9 and J is TRBJ1-4; D is undetermined. Germline assignment: CDR1 SEHNR and CDR2 FQNEAQ (reference sequence). The CDR3 sequence is 14 residues long. The ends were cut back, 5 bases at V and 10 bases at J, with 17 bases in the middle. CDR3 amino acids: CASSRAPGEGKLFF. In DNA form, the CDR3 reads TGTGCCAGCAGCCGCGCGCCCGGGGAAGGAAAACTGTTTTTT.

This clonotype was seen at least ten times. The chain recombines TRBV6-2 or TRBV6-3 with TRBJ1-2, with TRBD1 identical over 8 bases. CDR1 is MNHEY and CDR2 is SVGEGT in the germline V gene. The CDR3 has 17 amino acids. The trim removed 5 bases at V and 2 bases at J, leaving 13 bases unmatched. The CDR3: CASSPLYGTGLNYGYTF. CDR3 bases: TGTGCCAGCAGTCCCTTATATGGGACAGGACTAAACTATGGCTACACCTTC.

This clonotype turned up a few times. This rearrangement joins TRBV7-2 to TRBJ2-7; the D gene could be TRBD1 or TRBD2 (5 bases each). The length of the CDR3 is 15 residues. V was shortened by 5 bases and J by 1 base, with 15 bases between the two germline ends. Germline assignment: CDR1 SGHTA and CDR2 FQGNSA. Written as DNA, the CDR3 is TGTGCCAGCAGCGCAATCCGGGACGGTTCCTACGAGCAGTACTTC. Amino acids: CASSAIRDGSYEQYF.

In its sample, this clonotype was seen many times. The V call is TRBV10-1, the J call TRBJ2-5, with D unresolved. The CDR3 runs 13 residues. V lost 3 bases, J lost 0 bases, and 5 bases lay in between. Germline V gives CDR1 WNHNN, CDR2 SYGVQD (reference sequence). The CDR3: CASSEGHQETQYF. The CDR3 DNA reads TGCGCCAGCAGTGAAGGACACCAAGAGACCCAGTACTTC.

Many counts were recorded for this clonotype. This chain uses TRBV6-1 with TRBJ1-5, with a tentative D call TRBD1 (6 bases). The V gene's germline CDR1 is MNHNS and CDR2 SASEGT. The CDR3 length is 15 residues. Deletions cut 2 bases from V and 1 base from J, with 9 bases between. The CDR3 DNA is TGTGCCAGCAGTGAATGGCAGGGGAGCAATCAGCCCCAGCATTTT. Protein product: CASSEWQGSNQPQHF.

This clonotype was counted only a few times. V is TRBV9 and J is TRBJ2-2, with D perhaps being TRBD1 or TRBD2 (6 bases each). The V and J ends lost 0 bases and 4 bases respectively, with 16 bases between them. Germline V CDR1 and CDR2: SGDLS, YYNGEE. The CDR3 has 17 amino acids. CDR3 DNA sequence: TGTGCCAGCAGCGTAGAAAATGGGGGGCTAAGCACCGGGGAGCTGTTTTTT. Translated, it gives CASSVENGGLSTGELFF.